The rows below give T cell receptor beta chains drawn from one sample of a study of beta chain features in type 1 diabetes. The data were produced by immunoSEQ multiplex PCR, yet TCRdb's version contains in-frame clones alone and is incomplete. Seen here are roughly 280,000 clones, less than 30% observed once, and the top ten hold about 0.012%. Sequencing input: naive CD4+ T cells from blood. All receptors derive from a woman in her 30s with type 1 diabetes. Each CDR3 is given with its conserved first and last residue. The order of the fields is J gene, clone size, V gene, D gene, CDR3 length, CDR3 DNA, CDR3 protein. D genes are given only for firm matches. Where a row states a size, it is once, few, many or the class of an expanded clone; other rows omit it.

TRBJ2-3,.,TRBV2,TRBD2,15,TGTGCCAGCAAAAACCCGGGACTAGACACAGATACGCAGTATTTT,CASKNPGLDTDTQYF
TRBJ2-1,few,TRBV10-3,.,14,TGTGCCATCAAATGGGGACAAGCCGCCGATGAGCAGTTCTTC,CAIKWGQAADEQFF
TRBJ2-2,few,TRBV5-1,.,14,TGCGCCAGCAGCTTGTTAGAGAACACCGGGGAGCTGTTTTTT,CASSLLENTGELFF
TRBJ2-3,few,TRBV18,TRBD2,17,TGTGCCAGCTCATCGGGACTAGCGGGAGTGAGCACAGATACGCAGTATTTT,CASSSGLAGVSTDTQYF
TRBJ2-1,.,TRBV9,TRBD2,16,TGTGCCAGCAGCCAAGCTGTACTAGCGGGAGCTAATGAGCAGTTCTTC,CASSQAVLAGANEQFF
TRBJ2-1,once,TRBV4-1,TRBD1,16,TGCGCCAGCAGGCCGGGACAGTCCCCCTCCTACAATGAGCAGTTCTTC,CASRPGQSPSYNEQFF
TRBJ1-2,.,TRBV5-1,TRBD1,14,TGCGCCAGCAGCACGGGACAGACAATCTATGGCTACACCTTC,CASSTGQTIYGYTF
TRBJ2-1,few,TRBV7-9,.,10,TGTGCCAGCAGTCAGGAGGGGCAGTTCTTC,CASSQEGQFF
TRBJ1-1,.,TRBV28,.,13,TGTGCCAGCCGGGGAGGGGGAAGCACTGAAGCTTTCTTT,CASRGGGSTEAFF
TRBJ2-4,.,TRBV29-1,TRBD2,14,TGCAGCGTTGCGGGGGGTCTAAACAAAAACATTCAGTACTTC,CSVAGGLNKNIQYF
TRBJ1-2,.,TRBV7-3,TRBD1,15,TGTGCCAGCAGCCCGGGACAGGGAGTTCCCTATGGCTACACCTTC,CASSPGQGVPYGYTF
TRBJ1-1,.,TRBV29-1,TRBD1,13,TGCAGCGTTCACGGACAGGAGAACACTGAAGCTTTCTTT,CSVHGQENTEAFF
TRBJ1-5,.,TRBV30,TRBD1,18,TGTGCCTGGAGCCCCACCGGGACAGGGGCCCGGGGGAGTCAGCCCCAGCATTTT,CAWSPTGTGARGSQPQHF
TRBJ2-4,.,TRBV4-1,TRBD1,15,TGCGCCAGCAGCCGGCTGACAGGGCCGTGGAACATTCAGTACTTC,CASSRLTGPWNIQYF
TRBJ1-2,.,TRBV9,.,15,TGTGCCAGCAGCGTAGAGAGTAAGCACCTCTATGGCTACACCTTC,CASSVESKHLYGYTF
TRBJ2-1,few,TRBV30,TRBD2,19,TGTGCCTGGAGACGGGGTCAGGGGCTAAGAGCGGGAGGGTACAATGAGCAGTTCTTC,CAWRRGQGLRAGGYNEQFF
TRBJ2-5,.,TRBV2,TRBD2,11,TGTACCTCCGGGAGGAGGGAGACCCAGTACTTC,CTSGRRETQYF
TRBJ2-5,.,TRBV7-2,.,14,TGTGCCAGCAGCTTAGGAACGGGATTAGAGACCCAGTACTTC,CASSLGTGLETQYF
TRBJ2-1,.,TRBV7-3,.,15,TGTGCCAGCAGCTTAACGCGGGGCTCCTACAATGAGCAGTTCTTC,CASSLTRGSYNEQFF
TRBJ2-6,few,TRBV29-1,.,14,TGCAGCGTTGAATCTGTAACTGGGGCCAACGTCCTGACTTTC,CSVESVTGANVLTF
TRBJ2-6,.,TRBV7-9,.,14,TGTGCCAGCAGTTCAGGGTCTGGGGCCAACGTCCTGACTTTC,CASSSGSGANVLTF
TRBJ2-3,.,TRBV18,.,15,TGTGCCAGCTCACCACCGAGCGCAAGCACAGATACGCAGTATTTT,CASSPPSASTDTQYF
TRBJ1-3,once,TRBV29-1,TRBD1,14,TGCAGCGTCGAGAAGACAGGGACTGGAAACACCATATATTTT,CSVEKTGTGNTIYF
TRBJ2-1,.,TRBV29-1,TRBD2,14,TGCAGCGTTCTCCCTAGCGGGAGTAAAGATGAGCAGTTCTTC,CSVLPSGSKDEQFF
TRBJ2-1,.,TRBV2,.,13,TGTGCCAGCAGAGATACAGGGTACAATGAGCAGTTCTTC,CASRDTGYNEQFF
TRBJ1-1,.,TRBV7-2,TRBD1,15,TGTGCCAGCAGGAATCCTTGGACAGGGGACACTGAAGCTTTCTTT,CASRNPWTGDTEAFF
TRBJ2-1,.,TRBV7-9,TRBD2,15,TGTGCCAGCAGCTTGGGACTACGCTCAAACAATGAGCAGTTCTTC,CASSLGLRSNNEQFF
TRBJ2-1,.,TRBV7-3,TRBD2,12,TGTGCCAGCTCTAGCGGGAGAAATGAGCAGTTCTTC,CASSSGRNEQFF
TRBJ1-1,.,TRBV15,TRBD1,14,TGTGCCACCAGCCCCCGGCAGGGGGCCACTGAAGCTTTCTTT,CATSPRQGATEAFF
TRBJ2-7,.,TRBV30,TRBD1,15,TGTGCCTGGACTTGGGGACAGCGGAGCTCCTACGAGCAGTACTTC,CAWTWGQRSSYEQYF